This T cell receptor beta chain was recovered during a study of cytomegalovirus exposure and HLA in healthy donors. The study's findings and limits: Later analysis associated a missense DCLRE1C variant with TCR beta V- and J-gene trimming. The authors excluded some V segments, including TRBV6-2 and TRBV6-3, as indistinguishable. There was a cluster of highly shared sequence variants that was likely a sequencing artifact.

For this clone: Its cognate antigen is unknown.

This CDR3 has 14 residues. The ends lost 7 bases at V and 6 bases at J; junction bases unmatched: 6. Germline V gene sequence: CDR1 SEHNR, CDR2 FQNEAQ (reference sequence). The study ran its PCR with 60 Vbeta and 13 Jbeta primers. Using immunoSEQ multiplex PCR, the repertoire was profiled, and TCRdb retains in-frame clones only, with some absent. The sample lists approximately 88,000 clones, around four fifths seen once, with less than 9.5% in the top ten. This TCR was recovered from a man aged 50-59 years in good health and CMV-seropositive. Sequencing was performed on PBMCs. The V call is TRBV7-9, the J call TRBJ2-1, with 10 bases matching TRBD2. The DNA of the CDR3 is TGTGCCAGCACTAGGAGCGGGGGGGCCAATGAGCAGTTCTTC. Translated: CASTRSGGANEQFF.